The 8 T cell receptor beta chains presented below share a single source sample, sequenced in a study of technical replicates of blood from several donors. TCRdb keeps only in-frame clones here, not all; method: immunoSEQ multiplex PCR. The table lists under 85,000 clones, roughly 97% of them singletons. Input material: T cells isolated from PBMCs. The receptors were sampled from a human donor in good health.

The V and J genes are TRBV4-1 and TRBJ2-5, with D possibly being TRBD2 (6 bases). V was cut by 5 bases and J by 9 bases, with 16 bases left in between. The CDR3 sequence is 13 residues long. Germline-derived CDR1 and CDR2 are MGHRA and YSYEKL. The CDR3 reads CASSWGSGGAQYF. The CDR3 DNA is TGCGCCAGCAGCTGGGGTAGCGGAGGAGCCCAGTACTTC.

This sequence joins TRBV29-1 and TRBJ2-1; D call uncertain. This CDR3 is 12 amino acids long. V was shortened by 6 bases and J by 5 bases, with 11 bases between the two germline ends. Per the germline V gene, CDR1 is SQVTM and CDR2 is ANQGSEA. The CDR3 region is CSVLPHNNEQFF. The CDR3 DNA sequence: TGCAGCGTACTGCCGCATAACAATGAGCAGTTCTTC.

The chain carries TRBV5-4 and TRBJ2-2; TRBD2 matches 11 bases. With 3 bases clipped from V and 8 bases from J, the junction kept 6 bases outside the gene matches. This CDR3 spans 15 amino acids. Germline CDR1 SGHNT, CDR2 YYREEE (reference sequence). CDR3 sequence reads: CASSSLAGATGELFF. CDR3 DNA sequence: TGTGCCAGCAGCTCACTAGCGGGAGCAACTGGGGAGCTGTTTTTT.

J is TRBJ2-7 and V is TRBV2; D is uncertain. The germline V and J ends were trimmed by 5 bases and 5 bases, with 10 bases remaining between them. Germline CDR1 and CDR2: SNHLY and FYNNEI. The CDR3 consists of 12 residues. Here the CDR3 reads CASSYHRDEQYF. Here the CDR3 DNA reads TGTGCCAGCAGTTACCACCGCGACGAGCAGTACTTC.

The rearrangement uses TRBV5-1 and TRBJ2-7; unclear D gene. The V and J ends lost 4 bases and 0 bases respectively, with 11 bases between them. Germline V gene sequence: CDR1 SGHRS, CDR2 YFSETQ. The CDR3 is 14 amino acids. DNA of the CDR3: TGCGCCAGCAGCCCGCCGGCGGTCTCCTACGAGCAGTACTTC. Translating gives CASSPPAVSYEQYF.

The chain employs TRBV28 and TRBJ2-7, with a possible D match to TRBD2 (5 bases). This CDR3 is 15 amino acids long. Germline lookup yields CDR1 MDHEN and CDR2 SYDVKM. The V end lost 6 bases, the J end lost 0 bases, and 15 bases lay between the germline ends. The CDR3 here is CASRLSSRSSYEQYF. DNA for the CDR3: TGTGCCAGCAGGTTGTCTAGCAGGAGCTCCTACGAGCAGTACTTC.

V and J are TRBV9 and TRBJ2-7; D unclear. CDR3 length: 11 amino acids. Trimming took 2 bases from V and 6 from J, leaving 6 bases between them. Germline CDR1 SGDLS, CDR2 YYNGEE. As DNA, the CDR3 is TGTGCCAGCAGCGTGGGCGCCGAGCAGTACTTC. Protein product: CASSVGAEQYF.

This rearrangement joins TRBV7-9 to TRBJ1-2, with a weak D call TRBD1 (6 bases). Trimming removed 4 bases from V and 2 bases from J, with 17 bases in between. Germline CDR1 SEHNR, CDR2 FQNEAQ (reference sequence). This CDR3 has 16 residues. The CDR3 loop is CASSSSSGHLNYGYTF. CDR3 DNA sequence: TGTGCCAGCAGCTCATCTTCGGGACACTTAAACTATGGCTACACCTTC.